Listed below are T cell receptor beta chains from one sample, sequenced in a study of technical replicates of blood from several donors. Produced via immunoSEQ multiplex PCR; TCRdb's table is partial and in-frame only. This repertoire shows approximately 70,000 clones, under 98% found once; its top ten account for about 0.3%. Input material: T cells isolated from PBMCs. The receptors come from a human donor in good health. Each CDR3 is given with its conserved first and last residue. A D gene is named only where the DNA matches it firmly. The size field is filled for only some rows; it gives once, few, many or a size class.

J: TRBJ2-5; D: .; size: .; V: TRBV5-1; DNA: TGCGCCAGCAGCCTTCAACCCCAAGAGCGTAACCAAGAGACCCAGTACTTC; CDR3: CASSLQPQERNQETQYF
J: TRBJ2-1; D: .; size: .; V: TRBV2; DNA: TGTGCCAGCGCACGTCTGAGCGGTTCCGATGAGCAGTTCTTC; CDR3: CASARLSGSDEQFF
J: TRBJ2-3; D: TRBD1; size: .; V: TRBV11-2; DNA: TGTGCCAGCAGGAAACGGACAGGGCTACCAACAGATACGCAGTATTTT; CDR3: CASRKRTGLPTDTQYF
J: TRBJ2-7; D: .; size: .; V: TRBV2; DNA: TGTGCCAGCAGTGGAGGACTTATCGAGCAGTACTTC; CDR3: CASSGGLIEQYF
J: TRBJ2-7; D: .; size: .; V: TRBV6-1; DNA: TGTGCCACGTTACCCGCTCCCGGGACTGGCTACGAGCAGTACTTC; CDR3: CATLPAPGTGYEQYF
J: TRBJ2-7; D: TRBD2; size: .; V: TRBV2; DNA: TGTGCCATCACTGAGACTAGCGCAACCTACGAGCAGTACTTC; CDR3: CAITETSATYEQYF
J: TRBJ2-3; D: TRBD2; size: .; V: TRBV7-9; DNA: TGTGCCAGCAGCACTGGGACTAGCGGGTATACGCAGTATTTT; CDR3: CASSTGTSGYTQYF
J: TRBJ1-1; D: .; size: .; V: TRBV10-1; DNA: TGCGCCAGCAGTCCTACCTTGACGGGCACTGAAGCTTTCTTT; CDR3: CASSPTLTGTEAFF
J: TRBJ1-5; D: TRBD1; size: .; V: TRBV5-6; DNA: TGTGCCAGCAGCTTCGGGACAGGGAGTAGCAATCAGCCCCAGCATTTT; CDR3: CASSFGTGSSNQPQHF
J: TRBJ2-1; D: TRBD1; size: .; V: TRBV6-4; DNA: TGTGCCACCCGGGACAGGGGGTCAAATGAGCAGTTCTTC; CDR3: CATRDRGSNEQFF
J: TRBJ2-1; D: .; size: .; V: TRBV9; DNA: TGTGCCAGCAGCGTACAGGGGTACAATGAGCAGTTCTTC; CDR3: CASSVQGYNEQFF
J: TRBJ1-2; D: .; size: few; V: TRBV9; DNA: TGTGCCAGCAGCATGTCTCAGGGTTATGGCTACACCTTC; CDR3: CASSMSQGYGYTF
J: TRBJ2-1; D: TRBD2; size: .; V: TRBV30; DNA: TGTGCCTGGAGTCGGCTAGCGGGAGCGGATGAGCAGTTCTTC; CDR3: CAWSRLAGADEQFF
J: TRBJ2-7; D: .; size: .; V: TRBV11-2; DNA: TGTGCCAGCAGCCCGCTAGCGAACTACGAGCAGTACTTC; CDR3: CASSPLANYEQYF
J: TRBJ1-5; D: TRBD1; size: once; V: TRBV19; DNA: TGTGCCAGCCTACGGACAGGGGATGGGAATCAGCCCCAGCATTTT; CDR3: CASLRTGDGNQPQHF
J: TRBJ2-2; D: TRBD2; size: few; V: TRBV9; DNA: TGTGCCAGCAGCGTAGGGGGGGGGACGAACACCGGGGAGCTGTTTTTT; CDR3: CASSVGGGTNTGELFF
J: TRBJ2-1; D: .; size: .; V: TRBV29-1; DNA: TGCAGCGGTACCATCGGGACATATTACAATGAGCAGTTCTTC; CDR3: CSGTIGTYYNEQFF
J: TRBJ1-1; D: .; size: .; V: TRBV18; DNA: TGTGCCAGCTCAATCAACATAGGGGGCACTGAAGCTTTCTTT; CDR3: CASSINIGGTEAFF
J: TRBJ2-1; D: TRBD2; size: .; V: TRBV7-3; DNA: TGTGCCAGCAGCTTAGTAGCGGGAGGGTACAATGAGCAGTTCTTC; CDR3: CASSLVAGGYNEQFF
J: TRBJ2-3; D: .; size: .; V: TRBV9; DNA: TGTGCCAGCAGCGCCGGGGTGGGGGACACGGATACGCAGTATTTT; CDR3: CASSAGVGDTDTQYF
J: TRBJ2-7; D: .; size: few; V: TRBV7-8; DNA: TGTGCCAGCAGCCTACTGGGGGGCTACGAGCAGTACTTC; CDR3: CASSLLGGYEQYF
J: TRBJ2-7; D: TRBD1; size: .; V: TRBV2; DNA: TGTGCCAGCAGTCGAACCGGGACAGCCGGCTACGAGCAGTACTTC; CDR3: CASSRTGTAGYEQYF
J: TRBJ2-1; D: .; size: .; V: TRBV11-2; DNA: TGTGCCAGCAGCCCCTACGACTTGGCCCCCAATGAGCAGTTCTTC; CDR3: CASSPYDLAPNEQFF
J: TRBJ2-7; D: TRBD2; size: once; V: TRBV7-3; DNA: TGTGCCAGCAGCTTAAACCCAGCGGGAAGCTCCTACGAGCAGTACTTC; CDR3: CASSLNPAGSSYEQYF
J: TRBJ1-1; D: .; size: .; V: TRBV6-6; DNA: TGTGCCAGCAGTTACGGACAGACGGTGAACACTGAAGCTTTCTTT; CDR3: CASSYGQTVNTEAFF
J: TRBJ1-5; D: TRBD1; size: .; V: TRBV7-9; DNA: TGTGCCAGCAGCTTAGGGGACAGGGGGTATAGCAATCAGCCCCAGCATTTT; CDR3: CASSLGDRGYSNQPQHF
J: TRBJ2-4; D: TRBD2; size: .; V: TRBV7-3; DNA: TGTGCCAGCAGCCCGACCGCGGGAGCTTGGGACATTCAGTACTTC; CDR3: CASSPTAGAWDIQYF
J: TRBJ2-3; D: TRBD2; size: .; V: TRBV9; DNA: TGTGCCAGCAGCGGGAACATAGCGGGTTCCAGCACAGATACGCAGTATTTT; CDR3: CASSGNIAGSSTDTQYF
J: TRBJ1-3; D: .; size: once; V: TRBV7-3; DNA: TGTGCCAGCAGCGATCGTCCAGGATCGGGAAACACCATATATTTT; CDR3: CASSDRPGSGNTIYF
J: TRBJ1-5; D: .; size: .; V: TRBV28; DNA: TGTGCCAGCAGTTCTAAGAATCAGCCCCAGCATTTT; CDR3: CASSSKNQPQHF
J: TRBJ2-7; D: .; size: .; V: TRBV27; DNA: TGTGCCAGCAGTTTTGCGGGGAGCTCCTACGAGCAGTACTTC; CDR3: CASSFAGSSYEQYF
J: TRBJ2-2; D: .; size: .; V: TRBV7-3; DNA: TGTGCCAGCAGCCTAAGACAGGGAGGCACCGGGGAGCTGTTTTTT; CDR3: CASSLRQGGTGELFF
J: TRBJ2-7; D: TRBD1; size: once; V: TRBV28; DNA: TGTGCCAGCAGTTTCCCAGGGGGAAACGAGCAGTACTTC; CDR3: CASSFPGGNEQYF
J: TRBJ2-7; D: TRBD2; size: .; V: TRBV5-1; DNA: TGCGCCAGCAGCATGGGACTAGCGGGAGAGGAGTACTTC; CDR3: CASSMGLAGEEYF
J: TRBJ2-5; D: TRBD2; size: once; V: TRBV27; DNA: TGTGCCAGCAGTTTAGTTGGGACTAGCAGGACCCAGTACTTC; CDR3: CASSLVGTSRTQYF
J: TRBJ1-1; D: .; size: .; V: TRBV19; DNA: TGTGCCAGTACCACAACGAGGGCCGGGGGTGGAGCTGAAGCTTTCTTT; CDR3: CASTTTRAGGGAEAFF
J: TRBJ1-2; D: .; size: .; V: TRBV6-5; DNA: TGTGCCAGCAGTTACGGGGGCGGACACTCCTATGGCTACACCTTC; CDR3: CASSYGGGHSYGYTF
J: TRBJ1-2; D: .; size: .; V: TRBV14; DNA: TGTGCCAGCAGCCAAGATTGGAGGGGTAATTTGGGCTACACCTTC; CDR3: CASSQDWRGNLGYTF
J: TRBJ2-7; D: TRBD2; size: .; V: TRBV7-2; DNA: TGTGCCAGCATAGCGGGAATCGAGCAGTACTTC; CDR3: CASIAGIEQYF
J: TRBJ1-4; D: .; size: .; V: TRBV6-5; DNA: TGTGCCAGCAGTTACTCTTGGGCGCCAACTAATGAAAAACTGTTTTTT; CDR3: CASSYSWAPTNEKLFF
J: TRBJ1-1; D: .; size: .; V: TRBV7-9; DNA: TGTGCCAGCGTATCCCTAGGGGATAAGGCCACTGAAGCTTTCTTT; CDR3: CASVSLGDKATEAFF
J: TRBJ2-3; D: .; size: .; V: TRBV7-2; DNA: TGTGCCAGCAGCTTAGGCTTCGGGCAGGGAATAGATACGCAGTATTTT; CDR3: CASSLGFGQGIDTQYF
J: TRBJ1-2; D: .; size: .; V: TRBV4-1; DNA: TGCGCCAGCAGCCAAGATGGTCGGGTCTTGGGCTACACCTTC; CDR3: CASSQDGRVLGYTF
J: TRBJ2-7; D: TRBD2; size: .; V: TRBV11-2; DNA: TGTGCCAGCAGCTTTTTAGGTAGCGGGGGCTACGAGCAGTACTTC; CDR3: CASSFLGSGGYEQYF
J: TRBJ2-3; D: TRBD2; size: .; V: TRBV5-4; DNA: TGTGCCAGCAGCCTTGGACTAGCGGGAGTCGCAGATACGCAGTATTTT; CDR3: CASSLGLAGVADTQYF
J: TRBJ2-2; D: TRBD2; size: .; V: TRBV5-1; DNA: TGCGCCAGCAGCCTTTCTAGCGGGAGAACCGGGGAGCTGTTTTTT; CDR3: CASSLSSGRTGELFF
J: TRBJ1-5; D: .; size: once; V: TRBV28; DNA: TGTGCCAGCAGTTTTCATCAGGGGCCTCAGCCCCAGCATTTT; CDR3: CASSFHQGPQPQHF
J: TRBJ1-4; D: TRBD1; size: .; V: TRBV19; DNA: TGTGCGGCCGGGACAGGCGGCGAAAAACTGTTTTTT; CDR3: CAAGTGGEKLFF
J: TRBJ1-5; D: TRBD1; size: .; V: TRBV28; DNA: TGTGCCAGCAGTTCGGACAGGGAATATCAGCCCCAGCATTTT; CDR3: CASSSDREYQPQHF